A selection of T cell receptor beta chains follows, all from one sample in a study of blood T cell repertoires in COVID-19. This table comes from immunoSEQ multiplex PCR, and its TCRdb copy is limited to in-frame clones, with some not included. The repertoire holds around 160,000 clones, approximately 86% seen once, with roughly 4% in the top ten. The sample taken for sequencing was PBMCs or T cells enriched from blood (not recorded which). These receptors were collected from a woman in her 40s who had been exposed to COVID-19. Both conserved end residues are part of each CDR3. A D gene is named only where the DNA matches it firmly. Where a row states a size, it is once, few, many or the class of an expanded clone; other rows omit it.

TRBV19	TRBJ1-1	NA	NA	CASSIPGEGFTEAFF	TGTGCCAGTAGTATTCCAGGGGAAGGGTTCACTGAAGCTTTCTTT
TRBV14	TRBJ1-2	NA	NA	CASSPLQIPHGYTF	TGTGCCAGCAGCCCCCTACAGATTCCTCATGGCTACACCTTC
TRBV25-1	TRBJ1-1	NA	once	CASSEGYIEAFF	TGTGCCAGCAGTGAGGGCTATATTGAAGCTTTCTTT
TRBV15	TRBJ1-4	TRBD1	once	CATSRRRTGTVNEKLFF	TGTGCCACCAGCAGACGCCGCACCGGGACAGTTAATGAAAAACTGTTTTTT
TRBV19	TRBJ2-5	TRBD1	NA	CASSRQGLWETQYF	TGTGCCAGTTCCCGACAGGGATTGTGGGAGACCCAGTACTTC
TRBV30	TRBJ1-5	NA	NA	CAWSGGVEGNQPQHF	TGTGCCTGGAGTGGGGGGGTTGAGGGCAATCAGCCCCAGCATTTT
TRBV27	TRBJ1-5	NA	NA	CASSLEGFSNQPQHF	TGTGCCAGCAGTTTAGAGGGATTTAGCAATCAGCCCCAGCATTTT
TRBV10-2	TRBJ2-7	TRBD1	NA	CASRDRGDSYEQYF	TGCGCCAGCAGGGACAGGGGTGACTCCTACGAGCAGTACTTC
TRBV28	TRBJ1-5	TRBD1	once	CASSLSDREDQPQHF	TGTGCCAGCAGTTTGTCGGACAGGGAGGATCAGCCCCAGCATTTT
TRBV6-5	TRBJ1-2	TRBD1	NA	CASNPGTVRGYGYTF	TGTGCCAGCAACCCCGGGACAGTAAGAGGGTATGGCTACACCTTC
TRBV18	TRBJ2-7	TRBD1	NA	CASSPQDRVNEQYF	TGTGCCAGCTCACCCCAGGACAGGGTGAACGAGCAGTACTTC
TRBV9	TRBJ2-7	TRBD2	few	CASSLLAGGSYEQYF	TGTGCCAGCAGCTTATTAGCGGGAGGTAGCTACGAGCAGTACTTC
TRBV28	TRBJ2-7	NA	NA	CASSPRTGSYEQYF	TGTGCCAGCAGCCCCCGGACGGGATCCTACGAGCAGTACTTC
TRBV12-5	TRBJ1-1	TRBD1	NA	CASGLGGQLNTEAFF	TGTGCTAGTGGTTTGGGGGGACAGTTGAACACTGAAGCTTTCTTT
TRBV11-2	TRBJ2-3	TRBD2	NA	CASSLGAGGPSDTQYF	TGTGCCAGCAGCTTAGGGGCGGGGGGGCCTTCAGATACGCAGTATTTT
TRBV7-9	TRBJ1-4	TRBD1	few	CASSLGGTVTRLFF	TGTGCCAGCAGCTTAGGAGGGACAGTGACCAGACTGTTTTTT
TRBV6-5	TRBJ1-1	TRBD1	NA	CASSDRGWDTEAFF	TGTGCCAGCAGCGACAGGGGATGGGACACTGAAGCTTTCTTT
TRBV18	TRBJ1-1	NA	NA	CASSPGWGDTEAFF	TGTGCCAGCTCCCCGGGATGGGGGGACACTGAAGCTTTCTTT
TRBV5-1	TRBJ1-4	TRBD1	NA	CASSLNRGNEKLFF	TGCGCCAGCAGCTTAAACAGGGGTAATGAAAAACTGTTTTTT
TRBV10-3	TRBJ1-1	NA	NA	CSAGTLNTEAFF	TGCTCCGCCGGGACACTGAACACTGAAGCTTTCTTT
TRBV11-2	TRBJ2-2	TRBD2	NA	CASSLDGSGGTGELFF	TGTGCCAGCAGCTTAGATGGAAGCGGGGGTACCGGGGAGCTGTTTTTT
TRBV7-3	TRBJ2-2	NA	NA	CASSFAGMDTGELFF	TGTGCCAGCAGCTTTGCAGGGATGGACACCGGGGAGCTGTTTTTT
TRBV2	TRBJ2-2	NA	NA	CASKQTGELFF	TGTGCCAGCAAACAGACCGGGGAGCTGTTTTTT
TRBV28	TRBJ2-7	NA	NA	CASKDSPYEQYF	TGTGCCAGCAAGGACAGTCCCTACGAGCAGTACTTC
TRBV15	TRBJ1-3	NA	NA	CATSRDRQIGNTIYF	TGTGCCACCAGCAGAGATCGACAGATTGGAAACACCATATATTTT
TRBV4-3	TRBJ2-7	TRBD1	NA	CASSQGQGAYEQYF	TGCGCCAGCAGCCAAGGACAGGGGGCTTACGAGCAGTACTTC
TRBV27	TRBJ2-1	NA	NA	CASSQGDNYNEQFF	TGTGCCAGCAGTCAAGGCGACAACTACAATGAGCAGTTCTTC
TRBV7-2	TRBJ2-5	NA	few	CASSLNAAETQYF	TGTGCCAGCAGCTTAAACGCGGCGGAGACCCAGTACTTC
TRBV12-5	TRBJ2-1	TRBD2	NA	CASEASGPSYNEQFF	TGTGCTAGCGAGGCTAGCGGTCCTTCCTACAATGAGCAGTTCTTC
TRBV3-1/TRBV3-2	TRBJ1-5	NA	NA	CASSQETGNNQPQHF	TGTGCCAGCAGCCAAGAGACGGGGAACAATCAGCCCCAGCATTTT
TRBV5-1	TRBJ1-1	TRBD1	NA	CASSHQDRGGTEAFF	TGCGCCAGCAGCCACCAGGACAGGGGTGGGACTGAAGCTTTCTTT
TRBV27	TRBJ2-3	NA	NA	CASSITSHLLTDTQYF	TGTGCCAGCAGTATTACTAGCCATCTACTCACAGATACGCAGTATTTT
TRBV11-2	TRBJ2-7	NA	many	CATLQIGAGIHEQYF	TGTGCCACCCTCCAAATAGGGGCAGGTATCCACGAGCAGTACTTC
TRBV6-1	TRBJ2-7	NA	NA	CASSETGIGYEQYF	TGTGCCAGCAGTGAAACAGGGATCGGTTACGAGCAGTACTTC
TRBV3-1/TRBV3-2	TRBJ2-7	TRBD2	NA	CASSHLPGLAGNYEQYF	TGTGCCAGCAGCCATCTCCCGGGACTAGCGGGAAACTACGAGCAGTACTTC
TRBV10-2	TRBJ1-1	NA	NA	CASVLEGGGTEAFF	TGCGCCAGCGTCCTCGAAGGCGGCGGCACTGAAGCTTTCTTT
TRBV27	TRBJ1-5	TRBD1	few	CASKGANSNQPQHF	TGTGCCAGCAAGGGGGCTAATAGCAATCAGCCCCAGCATTTT
TRBV6-5	TRBJ1-2	TRBD1	NA	CASNYRGSGYTF	TGTGCCAGCAATTACAGGGGTTCAGGCTACACCTTC
TRBV6-5	TRBJ1-1	NA	NA	CASLLGPLNTEAFF	TGTGCCAGCTTGCTCGGTCCGCTGAACACTGAAGCTTTCTTT
TRBV21-1	TRBJ1-2	NA	NA	CASSFWVKRLGYTF	TGTGCCAGCAGCTTCTGGGTTAAAAGACTTGGCTACACCTTC
TRBV28	TRBJ2-7	NA	NA	CASTPVGGEQYF	TGTGCCAGCACCCCTGTCGGGGGTGAGCAGTACTTC
TRBV5-1	TRBJ2-7	NA	NA	CASSLGQGGNEQYF	TGCGCCAGCAGCTTGGGGCAGGGCGGGAACGAGCAGTACTTC
TRBV7-6	TRBJ1-2	NA	NA	CASSNSGQGSNYGYTF	TGTGCCAGCAGCAATTCCGGGCAGGGAAGTAACTATGGCTACACCTTC
TRBV14	TRBJ2-1	TRBD2	NA	CASSQESGGVRPNEQFF	TGTGCCAGCAGCCAAGAAAGCGGGGGTGTGAGGCCCAATGAGCAGTTCTTC
TRBV11-3	TRBJ2-1	TRBD1	NA	CASSLEGDRNYNEQFF	TGTGCCAGCAGCTTAGAAGGGGACAGGAATTACAATGAGCAGTTCTTC
TRBV5-1	TRBJ1-4	NA	NA	CASSLGQGGEKLFF	TGCGCCAGCAGCTTGGGCCAGGGCGGCGAAAAACTGTTTTTT
TRBV11-2	TRBJ1-2	TRBD1	NA	CASSLGQGSGYTF	TGTGCCAGCAGCTTAGGACAGGGAAGTGGCTACACCTTC
TRBV20-1	TRBJ1-2	NA	NA	CSASKEPRDGYTF	TGCAGTGCTAGTAAGGAGCCCAGGGATGGCTACACCTTC
TRBV19	TRBJ1-1	NA	once	CASGDISILGGFRTEAFF	TGTGCCAGTGGGGATATCTCTATACTCGGGGGTTTTAGGACTGAAGCTTTCTTT
TRBV15	TRBJ1-3	NA	NA	CATSRSDSQGNTIYF	TGTGCCACCAGCAGATCTGACAGCCAGGGAAACACCATATATTTT